This T cell receptor beta chain came from a study of T cell responses to AZD1222 COVID-19 vaccine (dated by TCRdb to 2020 to 2022). General notes on the study: AZD1222 recipients whose second dose came at about 4 weeks and those whose second dose came at about 12 weeks were combined into one group, since spike-specific TCR depth and breadth did not differ between the two schedules. TCR sequencing covered over 230 trial participants: about 210 given two doses of AZD1222 and some 25 given two doses of MenACWY control vaccine. Trial participants were enrolled into age subgroups of 18-55, 56-69 and 70-plus years, which contained 148, 28 and 57 TCR-sequenced participants, respectively.

Including cysteine and phenylalanine, the CDR3 has 15 amino acids. Of the read, only the CDR3 DNA is kept; its 45 bases are in frame from base 1. At the junction V is shortened by 5 bases and J by 2 bases, with 16 bases in between. Per the germline V gene (reference sequence), SEHNR is the CDR1 and FQNEAQ is the CDR2. The CDR3 regions of human TCRbeta chains were analyzed by immunosequencing. On the study's bioinformatics: Repertoire TCRs were matched against a reference library of SARS-CoV-2-specific TCRs generated with the MIRA antigen-specificity platform. Breadth was defined as the fraction of unique TCRs that were SARS-CoV-2-associated, and depth was defined as the fraction of total T cells that were SARS-CoV-2-associated. Using the MIRA data, each spike-specific TCR was assigned both to the spike region to which the TCR was reactive and to a CD4 or CD8 class. Log10-transformed breadth and depth values were compared by one-way ANOVA with Sidak's multiple comparisons tests. In TCRdb, the immuneACCESS table is reduced to in-frame sequences with V and J assigned. These tables do not hold every clone; where another copy was compared, an unresolved V gene accounts for under half, and the others remain unexplained. V and J calls and clone size are copied from that table; D and trimming were computed from the DNA. This sample gives approximately 100,000 clones in total; less than 95% of them show up just once. The ten largest clones take up 1.3% of the sample.

The sample's time point, from its label and the paper: baseline before first vaccination. The vaccinee samples were drawn from two UK trials, COV001 and COV002, one of which was a single-blind randomized controlled phase 2/3 trial testing AZD1222 (ChAdOx1 nCoV-19) in healthy adults. For TCRbeta chain sequencing, PBMC samples from trial participants were taken at day 0 and at day 28 after the second dose. General findings and caveats noted by the study authors: CD4 TCRs associated with the vaccine covered the entire spike protein, and the dominant responses were in regions 160-218 and 743-854. Because no day 14 peak-response samples were available, repertoires were characterized only after the peak T cell response. Most participants were white British and females outnumbered males, and the authors suggested that clonal diversity may have been underestimated. In the small 56-69-year group, the increase in depth fell short of significance, most likely because of low power. After two AZD1222 doses, both the breadth and the depth of spike-specific TCRs were significantly higher than at day 0 and than in MenACWY recipients. Conclusions about previously exposed vaccinees were limited because only six or seven AZD1222 recipients were SARS-CoV-2 seropositive at baseline. Nearly half of unique spike-specific TCRs reportedly recognized epitopes outside regions mutated in the B.1.351 and B.1.1.7 variants.

For this clone: Its binding antigen is unknown. No base quality information exists; no much larger clone differs at one position.

The material was peripheral blood, obtained on day 0 of AZD1222 vaccination. The TCR originated in an adult in good health. This sequence uses TRBV7-9 and TRBJ2-7; D gene: possibly TRBD1, on 6 matching bases. CDR3 region: CASSQPAGVPYEQYF. The DNA reads as follows: TGTGCCAGCAGCCAGCCGGCAGGGGTCCCCTACGAGCAGTACTTC.